This passage covers 30 T cell receptor beta chains from one sample sequenced in a study of blood T cell repertoires in COVID-19 (dated by TCRdb to 2018 to 2021). Libraries were built with the immunoSEQ multiplex PCR assay. TCRdb obtained this table from immuneACCESS and retained in-frame rearrangements with V and J assigned. These tables miss some clones; where compared with another copy, unresolved V genes account for less than half of the shortfall, and the remainder is unexplained. For this sample the table gives about 160,000 clones, of which roughly 90% were detected only once. Of the sample, under 5% falls within the top ten clones. The sample taken for sequencing was peripheral blood. Receptors were obtained from a woman between 70 and 85 years old with acute or convalescent COVID-19.

This clone was picked up a small number of times. The genes are TRBV10-3 and TRBJ1-5; D is uncertain. The CDR3 has 13 residues. Germline V lookup: CDR1 ENHRY, CDR2 SYGVKD. V was clipped by 10 bases and J by 7 bases, with 17 bases between them. The CDR3 DNA sequence: TGTGCCACAACTTGGGCGGAGCGGCAGCCCCAGCATTTT. Translation: CATTWAERQPQHF.

This clone appeared a few times. The chain joins TRBV19 to TRBJ1-4, with 8 bases that match TRBD1. Trimming cost V 8 bases and J 4 bases; bases outside gene matches: 9. CDR3 length equals 15 residues. Germline V CDR1 and CDR2: LNHDA, SQIVND (reference sequence). Here the CDR3 reads CASAGTGSLNEKLFF. For the CDR3, the DNA is TGTGCCAGTGCCGGGACAGGCAGCCTTAATGAAAAACTGTTTTTT.

The chain has TRBV5-1 and TRBJ2-5; perhaps TRBD1 as D (5 bases). The germline V and J ends were trimmed by 5 bases and 2 bases, with 10 bases remaining between them. The CDR3 is 13 residues long. Germline V gene data show CDR1 as SGHRS and CDR2 as YFSETQ. The CDR3 spells CASRPAGQETQYF. CDR3 DNA sequence: TGCGCCAGCAGACCCGCAGGGCAAGAGACCCAGTACTTC.

The J gene is TRBJ1-6, the V gene TRBV9; the D gene is possibly TRBD1 (6 bases). The CDR3 is 14 residues long. Germline loops: CDR1 SGDLS, CDR2 YYNGEE. V was trimmed by 4 bases and J by 7 bases, leaving 12 bases between them. The CDR3 loop reads CASSPGQGNSPLHF. The DNA for the CDR3 is TGTGCCAGCAGCCCAGGGCAGGGGAATTCACCCCTCCACTTT.

This chain joins TRBV6-1 and TRBJ1-5; tentative D call: TRBD1 (5 bases). The CDR3 loop spans 14 amino acids. Germline V CDR1 and CDR2: MNHNS, SASEGT. Between the trimmed V and J ends, which lost 2 bases and 6 bases, there was a span of 11 bases. This chain's CDR3 is CASSEKGSAQPQHF. CDR3 sequence (DNA): TGTGCCAGCAGTGAAAAGGGGTCGGCTCAGCCCCAGCATTTT.

The chain employs TRBV5-4 and TRBJ2-5; 10 nucleotides match TRBD1. Germline lookup yields CDR1 SGHNT and CDR2 YYREEE (reference sequence). The CDR3 loop spans 18 amino acids. V gave up 3 bases and J gave up 5 bases; unmatched junction bases: 16. The CDR3 sequence: CASSSQIPRQGAGETQYF. CDR3 DNA: TGTGCCAGCAGCTCCCAAATACCGAGACAGGGGGCGGGGGAGACCCAGTACTTC.

The V call is TRBV10-3, the J call TRBJ1-2; D is possibly TRBD1 (6 bases). This CDR3 region has 15 residues. Germline V CDR1 and CDR2: ENHRY, SYGVKD. V was cut by 2 bases and J by 2 bases, with 12 bases left in between. Here the CDR3 DNA reads TGTGCCATCAGTGAGGTTTACAGGGCCAACTATGGCTACACCTTC. Translation gives CAISEVYRANYGYTF.

This sequence joins TRBV11-2 and TRBJ2-3; 7 bases line up with TRBD1. The CDR3 is made up of 15 amino acids. V was pared by 0 bases and J by 1 base, with 1 base of the junction left unmatched. Germline V gives CDR1 SGHAT, CDR2 FQNNGV. The CDR3 coding sequence is TGTGCCAGCAGCTTAGATCAGGGGGGCACAGATACGCAGTATTTT. Translation: CASSLDQGGTDTQYF.

The V call is TRBV19, the J call TRBJ1-2, with a tentative D call TRBD1 (5 bases). Per germline, CDR1 LNHDA and CDR2 SQIVND (reference sequence). Deletions cut 3 bases from V and 2 bases from J, with 13 bases between. This CDR3 comprises 15 residues. The CDR3 DNA sequence: TGTGCCAGTAGTATCTATCCGGGGGTGAACTATGGCTACACCTTC. This sequence encodes CASSIYPGVNYGYTF.

The genes are TRBV5-8 and TRBJ1-5, with TRBD1 matching over 7 bases. The CDR3 runs to 15 residues. Germline V gene data show CDR1 as SGHTS and CDR2 as YDEGEE. V gave up 4 bases and J gave up 4 bases; unmatched junction bases: 8. The CDR3: CASSGWDRKNQPQHF. CDR3 nucleotide sequence: TGTGCCAGCAGCGGATGGGACAGAAAGAATCAGCCCCAGCATTTT. The full variable domain, with the rest looked up from reference TRBV5-8 and TRBJ1-5, is EAGVTQSPTHLIKTRGQQATLRCSPISGHTSVYWYQQALGLGLQFLLWYDEGEERNRGNFPPRFSGRQFPNYSSELNVNALELEDSALYLCASSGWDRKNQPQHFGDGTRLSIL.

J is TRBJ1-4 and V is TRBV6-5; possibly TRBD1 for D (5 bases). The V and J ends lost 2 bases and 4 bases respectively, with 11 bases between them. Germline V lookup: CDR1 MNHEY, CDR2 SVGAGI. The CDR3 contains 15 residues. The CDR3 bases are TGTGCCAGCAGTTACCGCGGCAGGGATAATGAAAAACTGTTTTTT. Protein: CASSYRGRDNEKLFF.

This clone has just one count. The V gene is TRBV4-1, the J gene TRBJ2-1; TRBD2 agrees at 11 bases. This CDR3 has 15 amino acids. The V and J ends lost 3 bases and 9 bases, in that order; junction bases with no gene match: 7. Germline CDR1 MGHRA, CDR2 YSYEKL. CDR3 amino acids: CASSQTSGAGGEQFF. In nucleotides, the CDR3 is TGCGCCAGCAGCCAGACTAGCGGGGCGGGGGGTGAGCAGTTCTTC.

The genes are TRBV5-1 and TRBJ1-1; D remains unclear. This CDR3 has 13 residues. Trimming removed 2 bases at V and 4 bases at J, with 9 bases between. Germline V gene lookup returns CDR1 SGHRS and CDR2 YFSETQ. The CDR3 sequence: CASSFGEGTEAFF. The DNA for the CDR3 is TGCGCCAGCAGCTTCGGGGAAGGCACTGAAGCTTTCTTT.

The genes are TRBV13 and TRBJ2-1, with 7 bases matching TRBD2. CDR1 PRHDT and CDR2 FYEKMQ come from the germline V gene (reference sequence). With V trimmed by 3 bases and J by 5 bases, 4 bases remained unmatched. The CDR3 is 14 amino acids. DNA for the CDR3: TGTGCCAGCAGCTTCCGGGGGGTCAACAATGAGCAGTTCTTC. Its translation is CASSFRGVNNEQFF.

The chain employs TRBV15 and TRBJ1-2, with no clear D. V shed 0 bases and J shed 5 bases, with 7 bases lying between them. The CDR3 has 13 amino acids. Germline lookup yields CDR1 LNHNV and CDR2 YYDKDF (reference sequence). CDR3 nucleotides: TGTGCCACCAGCAGAGACTACGAATATGGCTACACCTTC. This gives the protein CATSRDYEYGYTF. Full variable domain (missing parts from reference TRBV15 and TRBJ1-2): DAMVIQNPRYQVTQFGKPVTLSCSQTLNHNVMYWYQQKSSQAPKLLFHYYDKDFNNEADTPDNFQSRRPNTSFCFLDIRSPGLGDTAMYLCATSRDYEYGYTFGSGTRLTVV.

The rearrangement links TRBV14 to TRBJ2-7; D perhaps matches TRBD1 (5 bases). Looked up from germline, CDR1 is SGHDN and CDR2 is FVKESK. V dropped 0 bases and J dropped 3 bases, with 12 bases sitting between them. This CDR3 region has 15 residues. Here the CDR3 reads CASSQDGHPVYEQYF. CDR3 nucleotides: TGTGCCAGCAGCCAAGATGGACACCCGGTCTACGAGCAGTACTTC.

The CDR3 region is CASRDRSRGQPQHF. CDR3 DNA: TGTGCCAGTAGGGACAGAAGTCGAGGTCAGCCCCAGCATTTT. The chain is built from TRBV19 and TRBJ1-5, with D possibly TRBD1 on 6 matching bases. Between the trimmed V and J ends, which lost 6 bases and 6 bases, there was a span of 15 bases. The germline V gene has CDR1 LNHDA and CDR2 SQIVND (reference sequence). The CDR3 has 14 residues.

This clone was found once. J is TRBJ1-2 and V is TRBV4-3, with D possibly TRBD1 on 6 matching bases. V dropped 0 bases and J dropped 4 bases, with 27 bases sitting between them. Germline values: CDR1 LGHNA, CDR2 YSLEER. The CDR3 covers 20 residues. The CDR3 bases are TGCGCCAGCAGCCAAGAGTACACAAGTAATTCCAGGGGTCTGGGCTATGGCTACACCTTC. This gives the protein CASSQEYTSNSRGLGYGYTF.

V and J are TRBV12-3 or TRBV12-4 and TRBJ1-1; TRBD1 aligns across 9 bases. The CDR3 contains 13 residues. V lost 5 bases, J lost 6 bases, and 4 bases stayed unmatched. The CDR3 is CASSPGQGSEAFF. CDR3 in DNA: TGTGCCAGCAGTCCGGGACAGGGATCTGAAGCTTTCTTT.

V is TRBV11-2 and J is TRBJ2-5; TRBD2 matches 8 bases. Trimming removed 1 base from V and 4 bases from J; junction bases left unmatched: 8. The CDR3 is made up of 16 amino acids. Germline loops: CDR1 SGHAT, CDR2 FQNNGV. The CDR3 spells CASSLGTREGGETQYF. The CDR3 nucleotides read TGTGCCAGCAGCTTAGGCACTCGGGAGGGGGGAGAGACCCAGTACTTC.

The V gene is TRBV27, the J gene TRBJ1-6; D gene uncertain. V was clipped by 6 bases and J by 2 bases, with 14 bases between them. This CDR3 region has 16 residues. Germline CDR1 reads MNHEY; CDR2 reads SMNVEV (reference sequence). The CDR3 DNA reads TGTGCCAGCAGCCGAGAAGCGGGAACCTATAATTCACCCCTCCACTTT. As protein: CASSREAGTYNSPLHF.

This clone was counted once. This chain connects TRBV30 to TRBJ2-5; 7 bases line up with TRBD2. Germline V gene lookup returns CDR1 GTSNPN and CDR2 SVGIG (reference sequence). CDR3 length equals 13 residues. Trimming cost V 3 bases and J 5 bases; bases outside gene matches: 6. The CDR3 DNA reads TGTGCCTGGAGCCCAGGGCGGGGGGAGACCCAGTACTTC. The encoded protein is CAWSPGRGETQYF.

This chain uses TRBV3-1 (or the pseudogene TRBV3-2) with TRBJ2-5; D may be TRBD1 (5 bases). V dropped 0 bases and J dropped 4 bases, with 21 bases sitting between them. Germline values: CDR1 LGHDT, CDR2 YNNKEL (reference sequence). CDR3 length equals 18 residues. As DNA, the CDR3 is TGTGCCAGCAGCCAAGATATGTGGGGCAGGGCAAGTACAGAGACCCAGTACTTC. Amino acids: CASSQDMWGRASTETQYF.

This rearrangement joins TRBV30 to TRBJ2-2, with D perhaps matching TRBD2 (6 bases). The CDR3 covers 13 residues. The V end lost 0 bases, the J end lost 4 bases, and 6 bases lay between the germline ends. Germline V gene lookup returns CDR1 GTSNPN and CDR2 SVGIG (reference sequence). The CDR3 nucleotides read TGTGCCTGGAGTGTGCGGGGCACCGGGGAGCTGTTTTTT. Its translation: CAWSVRGTGELFF.

This rearrangement joins TRBV6-4 to TRBJ1-2; TRBD1 matches 11 bases. The germline V gene has CDR1 MRHNA and CDR2 SNTAGT. The CDR3 contains 13 residues. V dropped 6 bases and J dropped 4; count of bases not matched to a gene: 1. The CDR3 region has the DNA TGTGCCAGCAGGGGGACAGGGGGCTATGGCTACACCTTC. Translated, it gives CASRGTGGYGYTF.

The chain carries TRBV5-1 and TRBJ2-1; D unclear. Per germline, CDR1 SGHRS and CDR2 YFSETQ. The V and J ends lost 1 base and 3 bases respectively, with 23 bases between them. This CDR3 is 19 amino acids long. The chain's CDR3 is CASSLSEPFTAPFYNEQFF. For the CDR3, the DNA is TGCGCCAGCAGCTTGTCCGAGCCGTTTACAGCCCCGTTCTACAATGAGCAGTTCTTC.

This sequence joins TRBV3-1 (or the pseudogene TRBV3-2) and TRBJ2-7, with 11 bases that match TRBD2. The V gene's germline CDR1 is LGHDT and CDR2 YNNKEL (reference sequence). The CDR3 has 17 amino acids. V lost 1 base and J lost 4; bases outside the gene matches: 9. CDR3 region: CASSQVSGRGIGYEQYF. CDR3 DNA sequence: TGTGCCAGCAGCCAAGTTAGCGGGAGGGGTATCGGGTACGAGCAGTACTTC.

Regarding this clone: The same CDR3 can be traced to other DNA sequences in this sample. This chain links TRBV4-1 with TRBJ2-5; D remains ambiguous. Germline CDR1 and CDR2: MGHRA and YSYEKL. The CDR3 has 15 amino acids. The V end was cut by 1 base, the J end by 1 base, with 10 bases between. The CDR3 region has the DNA TGCGCCAGCAGCCAAGGTAGACTGATCCAAGAGACCCAGTACTTC. This gives the protein CASSQGRLIQETQYF.

The chain is built from TRBV27 and TRBJ2-7, with TRBD2 matching 8 bases. The germline V gene encodes CDR1 MNHEY and CDR2 SMNVEV (reference sequence). The CDR3 sequence is 15 residues long. After removal of 5 bases from V and 1 base from J, the junction contained 7 bases not matched to a gene. The CDR3 nucleotides read TGTGCCAGCAGTATCCTCGGGGGGGTGTCCTACGAGCAGTACTTC. It specifies CASSILGGVSYEQYF.

The chain couples TRBV4-1 to TRBJ1-2; possible D gene TRBD1, 6 bases. Trimming took off 6 bases at V and 0 bases at J, with 20 bases between the two ends. Looked up from germline, CDR1 is MGHRA and CDR2 is YSYEKL. CDR3 length: 17 amino acids. CDR3 nucleotides: TGCGCCAGCAGTTACGCACAGGGATGGGGGACTAACTATGGCTACACCTTC. This codes for CASSYAQGWGTNYGYTF.